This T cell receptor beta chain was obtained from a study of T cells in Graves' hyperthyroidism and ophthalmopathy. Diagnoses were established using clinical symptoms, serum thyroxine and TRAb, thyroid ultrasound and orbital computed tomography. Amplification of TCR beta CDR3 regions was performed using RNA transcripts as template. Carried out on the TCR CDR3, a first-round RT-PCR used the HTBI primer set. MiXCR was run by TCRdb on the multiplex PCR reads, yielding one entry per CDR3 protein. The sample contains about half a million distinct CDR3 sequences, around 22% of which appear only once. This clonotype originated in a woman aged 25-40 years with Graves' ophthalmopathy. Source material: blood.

DNA for the CDR3: TGTGCCAGCAGCTTGTTGTACACCGATGGAAACACCATATATTTT. Encoded protein: CASSLLYTDGNTIYF. The J gene is TRBJ1-3, the V gene TRBV5-6; the D is unclear. This CDR3 contains 15 residues. The V end lost 1 base, the J end lost 3 bases, and 11 bases lay between the germline ends. The germline CDR1 and CDR2 sequences are SGHDT and YYEEEE.